The present T cell receptor beta chain was sequenced within a study of cytomegalovirus exposure and HLA in healthy donors. The study ran its PCR with 60 Vbeta and 13 Jbeta primers. Repertoires were generated with immunoSEQ multiplex PCR, while TCRdb's copy carries only in-frame clones and drops some. The sample holds roughly 120,000 clones, 75% to 85% seen once. The CDR3 totals 14 residues. Germline assignment: CDR1 GTSNPN and CDR2 SVGIG (reference sequence). Trimming pared 4 bases from V and 5 bases from J, leaving 17 bases between. The V and J genes are TRBV30 and TRBJ1-1; a weak D match, TRBD1 (6 bases). This clonotype was obtained from a man aged 40-50 years in good health and CMV-seronegative. The source material was PBMCs. In nucleotides, the CDR3 is TGTGCCTGGACGACGAACAGGGTTAATACTGAAGCTTTCTTT. Translating it yields CAWTTNRVNTEAFF.